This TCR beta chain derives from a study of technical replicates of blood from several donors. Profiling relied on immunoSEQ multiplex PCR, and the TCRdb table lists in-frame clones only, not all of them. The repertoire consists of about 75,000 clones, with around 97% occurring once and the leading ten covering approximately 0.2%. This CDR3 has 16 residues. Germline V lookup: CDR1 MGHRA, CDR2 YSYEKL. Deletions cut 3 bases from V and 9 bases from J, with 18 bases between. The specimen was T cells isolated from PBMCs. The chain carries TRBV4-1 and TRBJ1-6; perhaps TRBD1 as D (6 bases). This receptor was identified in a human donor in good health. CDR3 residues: CASSHLGQRIGSPLHF. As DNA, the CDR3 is TGCGCCAGCAGCCATCTCGGACAGAGGATAGGTTCACCCCTCCACTTT.